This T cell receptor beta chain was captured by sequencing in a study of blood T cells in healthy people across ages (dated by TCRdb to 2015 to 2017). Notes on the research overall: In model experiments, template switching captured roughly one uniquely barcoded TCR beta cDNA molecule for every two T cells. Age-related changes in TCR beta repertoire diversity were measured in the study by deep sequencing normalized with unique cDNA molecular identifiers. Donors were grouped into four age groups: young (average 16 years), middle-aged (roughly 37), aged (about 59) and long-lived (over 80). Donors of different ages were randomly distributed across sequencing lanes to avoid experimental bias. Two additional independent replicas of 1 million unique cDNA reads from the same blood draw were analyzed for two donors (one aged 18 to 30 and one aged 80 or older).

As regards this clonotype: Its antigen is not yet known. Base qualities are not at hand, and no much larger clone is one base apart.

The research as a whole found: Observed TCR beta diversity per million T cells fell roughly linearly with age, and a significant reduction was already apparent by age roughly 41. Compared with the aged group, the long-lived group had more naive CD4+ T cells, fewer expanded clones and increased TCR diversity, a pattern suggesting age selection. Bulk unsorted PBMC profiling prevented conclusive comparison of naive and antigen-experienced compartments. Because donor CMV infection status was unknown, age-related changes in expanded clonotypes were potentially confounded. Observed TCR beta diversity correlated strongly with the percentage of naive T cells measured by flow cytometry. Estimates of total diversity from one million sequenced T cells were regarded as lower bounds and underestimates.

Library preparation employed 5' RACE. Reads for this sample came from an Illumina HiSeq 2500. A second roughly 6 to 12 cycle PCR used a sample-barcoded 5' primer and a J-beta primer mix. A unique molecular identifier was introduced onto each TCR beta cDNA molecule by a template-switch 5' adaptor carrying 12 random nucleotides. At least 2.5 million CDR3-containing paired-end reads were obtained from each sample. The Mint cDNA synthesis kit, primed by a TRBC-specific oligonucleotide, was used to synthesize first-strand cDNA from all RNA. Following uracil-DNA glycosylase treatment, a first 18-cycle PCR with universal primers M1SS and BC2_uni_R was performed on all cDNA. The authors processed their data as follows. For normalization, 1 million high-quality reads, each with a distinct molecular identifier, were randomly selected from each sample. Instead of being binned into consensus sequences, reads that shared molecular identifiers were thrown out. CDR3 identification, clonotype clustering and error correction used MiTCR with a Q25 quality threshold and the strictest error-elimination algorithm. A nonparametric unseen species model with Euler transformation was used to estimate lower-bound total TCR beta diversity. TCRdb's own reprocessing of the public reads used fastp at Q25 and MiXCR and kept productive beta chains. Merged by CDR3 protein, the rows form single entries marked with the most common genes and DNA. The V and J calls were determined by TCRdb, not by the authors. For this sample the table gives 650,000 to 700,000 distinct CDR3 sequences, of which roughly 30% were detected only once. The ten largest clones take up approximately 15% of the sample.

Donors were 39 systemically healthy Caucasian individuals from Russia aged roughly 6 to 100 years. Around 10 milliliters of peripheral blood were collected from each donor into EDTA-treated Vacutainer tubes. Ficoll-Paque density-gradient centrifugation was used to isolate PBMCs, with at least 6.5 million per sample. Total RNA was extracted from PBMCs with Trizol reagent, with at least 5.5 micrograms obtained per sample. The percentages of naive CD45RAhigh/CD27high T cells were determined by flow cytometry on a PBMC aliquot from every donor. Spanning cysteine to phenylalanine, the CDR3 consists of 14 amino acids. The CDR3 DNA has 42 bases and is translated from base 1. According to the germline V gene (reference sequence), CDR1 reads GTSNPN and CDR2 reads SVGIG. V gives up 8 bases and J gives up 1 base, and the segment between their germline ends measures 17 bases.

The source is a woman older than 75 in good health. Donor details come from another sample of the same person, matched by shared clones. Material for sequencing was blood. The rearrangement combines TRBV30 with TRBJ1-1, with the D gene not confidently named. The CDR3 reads CAGAEGNSNTEAFF. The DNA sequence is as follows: TGTGCCGGCGCGGAAGGGAACTCGAACACTGAAGCTTTCTTT.